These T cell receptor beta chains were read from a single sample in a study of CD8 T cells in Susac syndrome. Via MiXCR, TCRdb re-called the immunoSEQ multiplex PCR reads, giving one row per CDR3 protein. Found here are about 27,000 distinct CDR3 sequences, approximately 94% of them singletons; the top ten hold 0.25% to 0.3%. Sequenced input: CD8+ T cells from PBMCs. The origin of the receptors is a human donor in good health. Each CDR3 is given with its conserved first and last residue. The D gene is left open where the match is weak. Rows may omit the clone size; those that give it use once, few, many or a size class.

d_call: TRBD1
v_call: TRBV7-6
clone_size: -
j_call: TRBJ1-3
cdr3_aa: CASSTPMGQGDSGNTIYF
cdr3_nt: TGTGCCAGCAGTACTCCCATGGGACAGGGGGACTCTGGAAACACCATATATTTT

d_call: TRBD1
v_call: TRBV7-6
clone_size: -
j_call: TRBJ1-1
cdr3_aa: CASGQGRTEAFF
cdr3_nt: TGTGCCAGCGGACAGGGGAGGACTGAAGCTTTCTTT

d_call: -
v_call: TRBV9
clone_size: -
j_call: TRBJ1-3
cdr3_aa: CASSRQSAGNTIYF
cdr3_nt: TGTGCCAGCAGCAGACAGTCAGCTGGAAACACCATATATTTT

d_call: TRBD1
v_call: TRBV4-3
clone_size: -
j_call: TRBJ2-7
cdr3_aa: CASSHGQGDVEQYF
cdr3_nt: TGCGCCAGCAGCCACGGACAGGGAGACGTCGAGCAGTACTTC

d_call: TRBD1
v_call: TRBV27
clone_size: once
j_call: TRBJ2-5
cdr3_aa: CASRSGTGDLETQYF
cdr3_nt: TGTGCCAGCAGATCCGGGACAGGGGACCTCGAGACCCAGTACTTC

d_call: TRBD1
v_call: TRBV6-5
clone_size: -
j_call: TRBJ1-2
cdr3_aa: CASSYSTGVLGYTF
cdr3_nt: TGTGCCAGCAGTTACTCGACAGGGGTGCTAGGCTACACCTTC

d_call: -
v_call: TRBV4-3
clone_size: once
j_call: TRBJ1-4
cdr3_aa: CASSRHISTNEKLFF
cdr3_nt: TGCGCCAGCAGTCGCCACATCTCAACTAATGAAAAACTGTTTTTT

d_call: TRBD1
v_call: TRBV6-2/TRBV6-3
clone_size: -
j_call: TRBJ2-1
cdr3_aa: CASSIGTGDANEQFF
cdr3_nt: TGTGCCAGCAGTATTGGGACAGGGGATGCCAATGAGCAGTTCTTC

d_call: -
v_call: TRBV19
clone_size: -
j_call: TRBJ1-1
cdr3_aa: CASNKGWTEAFF
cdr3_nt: TGTGCCAGTAACAAAGGGTGGACTGAAGCTTTCTTT

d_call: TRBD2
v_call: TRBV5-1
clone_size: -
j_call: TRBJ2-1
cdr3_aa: CASSSTIAGAENEQFF
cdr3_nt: TGCGCCAGCAGCTCGACGATAGCGGGGGCAGAGAATGAGCAGTTCTTC

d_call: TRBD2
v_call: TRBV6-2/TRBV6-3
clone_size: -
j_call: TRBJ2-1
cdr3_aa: CASSYSRLAGAISYNEQFF
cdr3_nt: TGTGCCAGCAGTTACTCGCGTCTAGCGGGGGCGATATCCTACAATGAGCAGTTCTTC

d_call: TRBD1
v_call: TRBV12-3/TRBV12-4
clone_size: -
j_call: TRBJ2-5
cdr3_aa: CASSSGGSRETQYF
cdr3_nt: TGTGCCAGCAGCTCAGGGGGATCCAGAGAGACCCAGTACTTC

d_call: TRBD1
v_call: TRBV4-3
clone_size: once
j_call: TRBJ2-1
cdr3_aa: CASSQVGQGDNEQFF
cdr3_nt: TGCGCCAGCAGCCAAGTGGGACAGGGAGACAATGAGCAGTTCTTC

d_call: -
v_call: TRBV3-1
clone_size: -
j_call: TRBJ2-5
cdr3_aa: CATEKYQETQYF
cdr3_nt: TGTGCTACCGAAAAGTACCAAGAGACCCAGTACTTC

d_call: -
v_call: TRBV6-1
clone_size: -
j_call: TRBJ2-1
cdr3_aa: CASSEEKGGSYNEQFF
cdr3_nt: TGTGCCAGCAGTGAAGAGAAAGGGGGTTCCTACAATGAGCAGTTCTTC

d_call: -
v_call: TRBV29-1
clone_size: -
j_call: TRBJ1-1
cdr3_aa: CSVEDREQGITEAFF
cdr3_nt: TGCAGCGTTGAAGATCGCGAGCAGGGGATCACTGAAGCTTTCTTT

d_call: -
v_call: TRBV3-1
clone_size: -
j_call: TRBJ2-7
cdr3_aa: CASSPLGYLYEQYF
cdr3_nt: TGTGCCAGCAGCCCTTTGGGCTATCTCTACGAGCAGTACTTC

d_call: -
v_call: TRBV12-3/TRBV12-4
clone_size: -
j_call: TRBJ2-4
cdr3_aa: CASGILPYF
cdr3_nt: TGTGCCAGCGGGATACTGCCTTACTTC

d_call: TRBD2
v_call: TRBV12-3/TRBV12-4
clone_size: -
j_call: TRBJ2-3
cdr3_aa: CASSLTSGSTDTQYF
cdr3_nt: TGTGCCAGCAGTTTAACTAGCGGAAGCACAGATACGCAGTATTTT

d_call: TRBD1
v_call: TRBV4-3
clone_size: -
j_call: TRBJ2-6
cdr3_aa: CASSQELGTGSSGANVLTF
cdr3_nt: TGCGCCAGCAGCCAAGAATTGGGGACAGGGAGCTCTGGGGCCAACGTCCTGACTTTC

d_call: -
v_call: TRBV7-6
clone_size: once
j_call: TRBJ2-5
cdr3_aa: CASSLGEETQYF
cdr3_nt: TGTGCCAGCAGCTTAGGCGAGGAGACCCAGTACTTC

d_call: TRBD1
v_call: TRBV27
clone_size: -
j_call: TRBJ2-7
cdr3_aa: CASSYHRDRGYEQYF
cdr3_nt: TGTGCCAGCAGTTACCACCGGGACAGGGGTTACGAGCAGTACTTC

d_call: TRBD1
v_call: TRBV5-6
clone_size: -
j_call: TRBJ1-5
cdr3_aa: CASRAPGQSNQPQHF
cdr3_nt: TGTGCCAGCCGCGCTCCGGGACAGAGCAATCAGCCCCAGCATTTT

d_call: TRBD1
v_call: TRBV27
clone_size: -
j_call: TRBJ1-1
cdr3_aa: CASSLSGQGTEAFF
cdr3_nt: TGTGCCAGCAGTTTATCTGGACAGGGCACTGAAGCTTTCTTT

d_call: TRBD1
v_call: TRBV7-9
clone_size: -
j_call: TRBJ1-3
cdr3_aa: CASSFRQGDSGNTIYF
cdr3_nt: TGTGCCAGCAGCTTCAGACAGGGTGACTCTGGAAACACCATATATTTT

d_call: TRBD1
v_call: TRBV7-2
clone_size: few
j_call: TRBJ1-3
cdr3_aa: CASSLVDRGTPGNTIYF
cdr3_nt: TGTGCCAGCAGCTTAGTGGACAGGGGAACCCCTGGAAACACCATATATTTT